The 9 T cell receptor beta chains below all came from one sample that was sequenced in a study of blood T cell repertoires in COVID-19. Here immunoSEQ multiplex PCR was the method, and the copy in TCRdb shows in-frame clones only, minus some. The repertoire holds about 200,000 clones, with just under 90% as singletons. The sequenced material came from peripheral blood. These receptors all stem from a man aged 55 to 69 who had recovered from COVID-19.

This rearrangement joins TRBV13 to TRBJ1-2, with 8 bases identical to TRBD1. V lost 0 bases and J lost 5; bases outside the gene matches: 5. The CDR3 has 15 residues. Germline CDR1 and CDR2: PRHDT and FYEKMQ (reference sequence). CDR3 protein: CASSLGRTGPYGYTF. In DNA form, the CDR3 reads TGTGCCAGCAGCTTAGGCCGGACAGGGCCTTATGGCTACACCTTC.

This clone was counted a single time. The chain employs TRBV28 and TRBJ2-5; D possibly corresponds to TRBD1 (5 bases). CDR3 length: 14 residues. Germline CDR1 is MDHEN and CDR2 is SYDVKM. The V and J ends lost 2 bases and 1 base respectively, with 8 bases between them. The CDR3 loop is CASSLQGAQETQYF. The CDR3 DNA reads TGTGCCAGCAGTTTACAAGGGGCCCAAGAGACCCAGTACTTC. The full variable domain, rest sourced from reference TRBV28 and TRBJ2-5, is DVKVTQSSRYLVKRTGEKVFLECVQDMDHENMFWYRQDPGLGLRLIYFSYDVKMKEKGDIPEGYSVSREKKERFSLILESASTNQTSMYLCASSLQGAQETQYFGPGTRLLVL.

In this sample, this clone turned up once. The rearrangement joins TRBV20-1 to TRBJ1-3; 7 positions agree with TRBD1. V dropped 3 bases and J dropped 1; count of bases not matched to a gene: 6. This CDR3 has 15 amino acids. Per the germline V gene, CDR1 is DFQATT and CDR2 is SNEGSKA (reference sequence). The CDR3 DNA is TGCAGTGCTAGTGAACCCAGGGGGTCTGGAAACACCATATATTTT. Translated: CSASEPRGSGNTIYF.

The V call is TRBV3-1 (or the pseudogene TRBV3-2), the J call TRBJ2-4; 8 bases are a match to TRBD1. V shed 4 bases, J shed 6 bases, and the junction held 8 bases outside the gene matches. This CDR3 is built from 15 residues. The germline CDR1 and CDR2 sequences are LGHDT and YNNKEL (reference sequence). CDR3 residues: CASSPRDRWGNIQYF. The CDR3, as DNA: TGTGCCAGCAGCCCTCGGGACAGGTGGGGAAACATTCAGTACTTC.

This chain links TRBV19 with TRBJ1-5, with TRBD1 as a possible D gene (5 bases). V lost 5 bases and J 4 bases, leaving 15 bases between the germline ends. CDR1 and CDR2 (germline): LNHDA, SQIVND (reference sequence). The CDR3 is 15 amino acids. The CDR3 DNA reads TGTGCCAGTAGTCAGGGATTAAAGGGTAATCAGCCCCAGCATTTT. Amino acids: CASSQGLKGNQPQHF. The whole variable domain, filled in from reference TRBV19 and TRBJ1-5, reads DGGITQSPKYLFRKEGQNVTLSCEQNLNHDAMYWYRQDPGQGLRLIYYSQIVNDFQKGDIAEGYSVSREKKESFPLTVTSAQKNPTAFYLCASSQGLKGNQPQHFGDGTRLSIL.

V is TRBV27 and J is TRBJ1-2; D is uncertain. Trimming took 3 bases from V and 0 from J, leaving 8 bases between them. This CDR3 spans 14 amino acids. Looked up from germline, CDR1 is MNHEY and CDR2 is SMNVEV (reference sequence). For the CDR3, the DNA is TGTGCCAGCAGTTTTCACGGTTCTAACTATGGCTACACCTTC. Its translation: CASSFHGSNYGYTF.

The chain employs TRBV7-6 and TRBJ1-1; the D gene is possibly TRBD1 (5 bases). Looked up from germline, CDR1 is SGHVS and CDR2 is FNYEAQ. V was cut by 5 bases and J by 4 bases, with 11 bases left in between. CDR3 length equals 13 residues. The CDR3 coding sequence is TGTGCCAGCAGCGCGAATACAGGCACTGAAGCTTTCTTT. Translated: CASSANTGTEAFF. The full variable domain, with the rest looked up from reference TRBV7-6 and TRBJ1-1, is GAGVSQSPRYKVTKRGQDVALRCDPISGHVSLYWYRQALGQGPEFLTYFNYEAQQDKSGLPNDRFSAERPEGSISTLTIQRTEQRDSAMYRCASSANTGTEAFFGQGTRLTVV.

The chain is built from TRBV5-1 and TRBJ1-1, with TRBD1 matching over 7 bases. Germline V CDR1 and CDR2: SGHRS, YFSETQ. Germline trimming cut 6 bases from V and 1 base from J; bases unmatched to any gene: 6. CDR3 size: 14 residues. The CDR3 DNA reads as TGCGCCAGCAATACCGGGACAGAGAACACTGAAGCTTTCTTT. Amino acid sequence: CASNTGTENTEAFF.

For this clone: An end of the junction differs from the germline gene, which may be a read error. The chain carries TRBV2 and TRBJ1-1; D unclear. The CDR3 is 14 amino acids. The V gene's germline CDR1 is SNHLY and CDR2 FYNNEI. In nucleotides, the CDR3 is TGTGCCAGCACTGAAGGGATGGGAGATACTGAAGCTTTCTTT. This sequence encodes CASTEGMGDTEAFF.